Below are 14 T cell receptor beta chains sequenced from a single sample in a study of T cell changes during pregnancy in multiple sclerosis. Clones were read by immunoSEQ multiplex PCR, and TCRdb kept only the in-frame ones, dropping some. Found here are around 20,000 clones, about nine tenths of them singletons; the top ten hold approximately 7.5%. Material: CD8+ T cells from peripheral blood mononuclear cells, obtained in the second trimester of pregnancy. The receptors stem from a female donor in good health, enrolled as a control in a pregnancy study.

The CDR3 loop reads CASSVLGTNNEQFF. In DNA, the CDR3 is TGTGCCAGCAGTGTACTCGGGACAAACAATGAGCAGTTCTTC. The V call is TRBV27, the J call TRBJ2-1, with a weak D call TRBD1 (6 bases). This CDR3 is built from 14 residues. Germline loops: CDR1 MNHEY, CDR2 SMNVEV (reference sequence). Trimming pared 5 bases from V and 5 bases from J, leaving 13 bases between.

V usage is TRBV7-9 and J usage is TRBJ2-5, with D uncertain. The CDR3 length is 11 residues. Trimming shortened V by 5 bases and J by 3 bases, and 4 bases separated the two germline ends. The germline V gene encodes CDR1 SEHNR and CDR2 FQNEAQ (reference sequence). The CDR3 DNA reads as TGTGCCAGCAGCCACAAAGAGACCCAGTACTTC. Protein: CASSHKETQYF.

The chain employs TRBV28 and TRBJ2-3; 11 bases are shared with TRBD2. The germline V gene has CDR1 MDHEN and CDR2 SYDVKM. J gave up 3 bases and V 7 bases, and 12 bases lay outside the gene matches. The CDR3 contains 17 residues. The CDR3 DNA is TGTGCCAGCACCATTGGTCTAGCGGGAGGTTTAACAGATACGCAGTATTTT. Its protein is CASTIGLAGGLTDTQYF.

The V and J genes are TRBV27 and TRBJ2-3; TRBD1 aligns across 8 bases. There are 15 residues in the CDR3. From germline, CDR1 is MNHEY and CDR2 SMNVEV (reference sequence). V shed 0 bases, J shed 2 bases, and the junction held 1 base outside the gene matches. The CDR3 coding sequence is TGTGCCAGCAGTTTATCGGACAGGGTCACAGATACGCAGTATTTT. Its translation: CASSLSDRVTDTQYF.

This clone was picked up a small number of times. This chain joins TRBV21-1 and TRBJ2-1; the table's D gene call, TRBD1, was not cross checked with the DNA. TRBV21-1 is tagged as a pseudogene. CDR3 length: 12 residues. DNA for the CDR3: TGTGCCAGCAGGGCCACAGGGAAGGAGCAGTTCTTC. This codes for CASRATGKEQFF.

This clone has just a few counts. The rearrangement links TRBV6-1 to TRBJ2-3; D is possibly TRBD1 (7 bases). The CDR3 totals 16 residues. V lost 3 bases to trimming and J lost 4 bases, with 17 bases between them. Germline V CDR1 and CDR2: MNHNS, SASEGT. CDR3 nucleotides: TGTGCCAGCAGTGACGGAGGGGGCAAGGGATCAGATACGCAGTATTTT. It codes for CASSDGGGKGSDTQYF.

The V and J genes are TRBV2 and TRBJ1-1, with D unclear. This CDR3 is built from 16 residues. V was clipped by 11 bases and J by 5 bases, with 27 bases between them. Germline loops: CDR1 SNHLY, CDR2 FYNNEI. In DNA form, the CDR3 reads TGTGCCTCAGCCCTCTACGGCCCGACGGCGGGTACTGAAGCTTTCTTT. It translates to CASALYGPTAGTEAFF. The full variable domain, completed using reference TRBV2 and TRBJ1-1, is EPEVTQTPSHQVTQMGQEVILRCVPISNHLYFYWYRQILGQKVEFLVSFYNNEISEKSEIFDDQFSVERPDGSNFTLKIRSTKLEDSAMYFCASALYGPTAGTEAFFGQGTRLTVV.

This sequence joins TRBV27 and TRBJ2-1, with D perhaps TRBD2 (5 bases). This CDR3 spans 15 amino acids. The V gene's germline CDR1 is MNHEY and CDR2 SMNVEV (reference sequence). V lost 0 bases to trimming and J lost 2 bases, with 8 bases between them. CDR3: CASSLSGSPYNEQFF. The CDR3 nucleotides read TGTGCCAGCAGTTTATCAGGGAGCCCCTACAATGAGCAGTTCTTC.

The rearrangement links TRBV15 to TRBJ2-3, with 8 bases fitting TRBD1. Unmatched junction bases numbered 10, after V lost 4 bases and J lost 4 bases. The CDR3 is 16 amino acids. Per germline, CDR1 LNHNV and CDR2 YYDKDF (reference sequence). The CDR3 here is CATSIGQGRSADTQYF. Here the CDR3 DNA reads TGTGCCACCAGCATTGGACAGGGAAGAAGCGCAGATACGCAGTATTTT.

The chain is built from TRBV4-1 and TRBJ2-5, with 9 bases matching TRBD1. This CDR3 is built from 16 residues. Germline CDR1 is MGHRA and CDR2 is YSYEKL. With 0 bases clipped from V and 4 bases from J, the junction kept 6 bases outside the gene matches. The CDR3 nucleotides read TGCGCCAGCAGCCAAGAGGGGACAGGGAACATAGAGACCCAGTACTTC. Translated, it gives CASSQEGTGNIETQYF.

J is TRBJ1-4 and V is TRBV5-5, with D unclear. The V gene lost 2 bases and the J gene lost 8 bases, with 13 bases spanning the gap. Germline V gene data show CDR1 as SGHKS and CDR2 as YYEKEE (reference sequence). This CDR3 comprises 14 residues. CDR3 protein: CASSFDEGSEKLFF. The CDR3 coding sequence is TGTGCCAGCAGCTTTGATGAGGGTAGCGAAAAACTGTTTTTT. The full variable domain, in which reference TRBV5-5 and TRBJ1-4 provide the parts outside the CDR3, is DAGVTQSPTHLIKTRGQQVTLRCSPISGHKSVSWYQQVLGQGPQFIFQYYEKEERGRGNFPDRFSARQFPNYSSELNVNALLLGDSALYLCASSFDEGSEKLFFGSGTQLSVL.

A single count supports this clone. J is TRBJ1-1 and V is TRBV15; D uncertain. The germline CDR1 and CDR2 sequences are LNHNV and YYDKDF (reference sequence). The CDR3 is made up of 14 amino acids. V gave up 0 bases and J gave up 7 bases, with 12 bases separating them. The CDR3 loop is CATSRDRAAGEAFF. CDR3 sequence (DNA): TGTGCCACCAGCAGAGATAGGGCAGCGGGTGAAGCTTTCTTT.

The CDR3 nucleotides are TGCGCCAGCAGCCCATCTGGGAGGCCCACAGATACGCAGTATTTT. Protein: CASSPSGRPTDTQYF. The chain combines TRBV4-1 with TRBJ2-3; TRBD2 is a possible D gene (6 bases). Germline V gives CDR1 MGHRA, CDR2 YSYEKL. Trimming removed 4 bases from V and 2 bases from J, with 13 bases in between. The CDR3 is made up of 15 amino acids.

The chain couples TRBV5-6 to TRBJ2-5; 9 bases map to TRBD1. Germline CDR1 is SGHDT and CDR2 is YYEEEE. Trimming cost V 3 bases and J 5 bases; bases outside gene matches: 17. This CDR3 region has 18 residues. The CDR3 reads CASSWKRQGGVFAETQYF. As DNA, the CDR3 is TGTGCCAGCAGCTGGAAAAGACAGGGGGGAGTTTTCGCGGAGACCCAGTACTTC.